This is a list of T cell receptor beta chains from one sample in a study of cytomegalovirus exposure and HLA in healthy donors. TCRdb's table, derived via immunoSEQ multiplex PCR, lists solely in-frame clones and lacks some. The sample includes more than 200,000 clones, about 90% of them seen just once. Sequenced material: PBMCs. These TCRs come from a man aged 18-30 years in good health and CMV-seropositive. Each CDR3 is given with its conserved first and last residue. D genes are given only for firm matches. Rows may omit the clone size; those that give it use once, few, many or a size class.

len	j_gene	d_gene	v_gene	abundance	CDR3aa	CDR3nt
11	TRBJ2-7	.	TRBV21-1	once	CASSKHYEQYF	TGTGCCAGCAGCAAACACTACGAGCAGTACTTC
11	TRBJ1-1	.	TRBV11-2	.	CASSSRAEAFF	TGTGCCAGCAGCAGTCGGGCTGAAGCTTTCTTT
15	TRBJ2-5	.	TRBV5-6	.	CASIKLRNREETQYF	TGTGCCAGCATCAAACTCCGGAACAGAGAAGAGACCCAGTACTTC
16	TRBJ2-7	TRBD2	TRBV27	.	CASSFSTSGSSYEQYF	TGTGCCAGCAGTTTTAGTACTAGCGGGAGTTCCTACGAGCAGTACTTC
14	TRBJ1-2	.	TRBV6-6	.	CASSYTATNYGYTF	TGTGCCAGCAGTTATACGGCGACTAACTATGGCTACACCTTC
14	TRBJ1-2	.	TRBV4-3	.	CASSQDGTPYGYTF	TGCGCCAGCAGCCAAGATGGGACTCCCTATGGCTACACCTTC
13	TRBJ2-7	TRBD1	TRBV6-5	.	CASSSGQGYEQYF	TGTGCCAGCAGTTCGGGACAGGGCTACGAGCAGTACTTC
16	TRBJ2-1	TRBD2	TRBV7-9	.	CASSLDWGTSRNEQFF	TGTGCCAGCAGCTTAGACTGGGGGACTAGTCGCAATGAGCAGTTCTTC
15	TRBJ1-2	.	TRBV7-2	once	CASSLAAGSDYGYTF	TGTGCCAGCAGCTTAGCGGCAGGGTCGGACTATGGCTACACCTTC
17	TRBJ2-1	TRBD2	TRBV4-2	.	CASSQVRGLGFIDEQFF	TGTGCCAGCAGCCAAGTTAGAGGACTAGGGTTCATCGATGAGCAGTTCTTC
16	TRBJ2-3	TRBD2	TRBV7-6	.	CASSLGLAGVYDTQYF	TGTGCCAGCAGTCTTGGACTAGCGGGAGTTTATGATACGCAGTATTTT
16	TRBJ2-2	TRBD1	TRBV19	.	CASSYRTGSNTGELFF	TGTGCCAGTAGTTACCGGACAGGATCGAACACCGGGGAGCTGTTTTTT
17	TRBJ2-3	.	TRBV4-1	.	CASSQEVGGRGSDTQYF	TGCGCCAGCAGCCAAGAAGTCGGGGGGAGGGGGTCAGATACGCAGTATTTT
17	TRBJ2-7	TRBD2	TRBV2	.	CASSEAILAENSYEQYF	TGTGCCAGCAGTGAAGCGATTCTAGCGGAGAACTCCTACGAGCAGTACTTC
13	TRBJ2-7	.	TRBV18	.	CASSPQSSYEQYF	TGTGCCAGCTCACCACAATCTAGCTACGAGCAGTACTTC
17	TRBJ2-7	.	TRBV7-9	once	CASSLGGMRTQTHEQYF	TGTGCCAGCAGCTTAGGGGGTATGAGGACTCAGACTCACGAGCAGTACTTC